Below are 7 T cell receptor beta chains sequenced from a single sample in a study of long-term antiretroviral therapy in people with HIV. The run of the v3.0 immunoSEQ assay was at survey level. TCRdb's copy holds only in-frame clones and misses some; the assay was immunoSEQ multiplex PCR. The sample consists of under 30,000 clones, roughly 82% of them appearing once. Here the sequenced sample was unsorted PBMCs, taken 0.8 years before starting antiretroviral therapy. Receptors were obtained from a man aged 18 to 29 with HIV.

The chain has TRBV28 and TRBJ1-2; D gene ambiguous. Between the trimmed V and J ends, which lost 4 bases and 7 bases, there was a span of 7 bases. The CDR3 runs 11 residues. Germline assignment: CDR1 MDHEN and CDR2 SYDVKM. In DNA form, the CDR3 reads TGTGCCAGCAGTTCGAGAGGTGGCTACACCTTC. It specifies CASSSRGGYTF.

The chain links TRBV11-3 to TRBJ1-3; tentative D call: TRBD1 (6 bases). Trimming pared 5 bases from V and 0 bases from J, leaving 14 bases between. The CDR3 extends over 16 amino acids. Germline V lookup: CDR1 SGHNT, CDR2 YENEEA. CDR3 DNA sequence: TGTGCCAGCAGCCCACGGGACAACAGCTCTGGAAACACCATATATTTT. The encoded protein is CASSPRDNSSGNTIYF.

The chain couples TRBV2 to TRBJ1-2; no clear D gene. CDR3 length: 14 residues. Trimming removed 3 bases at V and 5 bases at J, with 13 bases between. Germline-derived CDR1 and CDR2 are SNHLY and FYNNEI. The CDR3 bases are TGTGCCAGCAGTGAGATCTCAGGAGGGTATGGCTACACCTTC. This translates into CASSEISGGYGYTF.

The chain links TRBV2 to TRBJ2-2; TRBD2 is a possible D gene (6 bases). Trimming removed 7 bases from V and 1 base from J, with 10 bases in between. The V gene's germline CDR1 is SNHLY and CDR2 FYNNEI. This CDR3 region has 14 residues. Here the CDR3 DNA reads TGTGCCAGCAAACCGGGACTGAACACCGGGGAGCTGTTTTTT. Protein sequence: CASKPGLNTGELFF.

The chain couples TRBV7-2 to TRBJ1-4; D is ambiguous. The germline V gene has CDR1 SGHTA and CDR2 FQGNSA. The CDR3 extends over 14 amino acids. The ends were cut back, 5 bases at V and 11 bases at J, with 18 bases in the middle. Written as DNA, the CDR3 is TGTGCCAGCAGCCCCGCATCGCAGGTCAGGAAACTGTTTTTT. Its translation: CASSPASQVRKLFF.

V is TRBV6-1 and J is TRBJ1-4; TRBD1 matches 8 bases. Germline lookup yields CDR1 MNHNS and CDR2 SASEGT. This CDR3 region has 14 residues. V dropped 7 bases and J dropped 7; count of bases not matched to a gene: 8. The CDR3 nucleotides are TGTGCCAGCACCGCAACAGGGGGAGGTGAAAAACTGTTTTTT. It encodes CASTATGGGEKLFF.

The CDR3 here is CASSPEGITGRSEETQYF. CDR3 DNA: TGTGCCAGCAGCCCAGAAGGGATCACGGGACGCTCTGAAGAGACCCAGTACTTC. This chain uses TRBV9 with TRBJ2-5; tentatively, D is TRBD1 or TRBD2 (5 bases each). The CDR3 totals 18 residues. Per the germline V gene, CDR1 is SGDLS and CDR2 is YYNGEE. V lost 4 bases and J lost 3, with 25 bases in between.